This TCR beta chain was recovered during a study of shared clonotypes between healthy human individuals. Turning to the study itself: Three plates were used per donor for CD4 naive, three for CD4 memory, two for CD8 naive and one for CD8 memory. Study-wide findings and caveats: About 4.5% of naive CD4 clonotypes were common to four donors.

In the authors' methods: From ImmunoSEQ came sequences covering only the junction and carrying no quality scores, so filtering differed. Clones were sequenced by immunoSEQ multiplex PCR, and TCRdb holds only the in-frame ones, with some missing. V and J calls and clone size are copied from that table; D and trimming were computed from the DNA. The top ten hold 0.39% of the sample, which has 2 million to 2.5 million clones, over 90% seen once. The CDR3 loop spans 12 amino acids. The ends were cut back, 3 bases at V and 6 bases at J, with 3 bases in the middle. Germline assignment: CDR1 MNHEY and CDR2 SMNVEV (reference sequence). A remark on this clone: Its antigen remains unidentified.

The study separated CD4+ cells into CD45RA+ naive and CD45RA-negative memory subsets. The source of this sequence is a man younger than 35 in good health. Some clones in this sample may be carry-over from other donors' samples. The sample taken for sequencing was naive CD4+ T cells from PBMCs. Subset in this sample: CD45RA+ positively selected. This chain connects TRBV27 to TRBJ1-6; D unclear. CDR3 amino acids: CASSFLNSPLHF. The CDR3 DNA sequence: TGTGCCAGCAGTTTTCTTAATTCACCCCTCCACTTT.